This T cell receptor (beta chain) was observed in a study of PD-L1 blockade in urothelial cancer. Study at large: Blood was analyzed 3 weeks (second dose) and 6 weeks after treatment start. Blood samples contained a median approximately 140,000 T cells.

A note on this clone: Its antigen is undetermined.

TCR analog templates of synthetic origin were spiked into each PCR. Generated by immunoSEQ multiplex PCR, the TCRdb table keeps only in-frame clones and is missing some. Of tens of thousands of clones detected, 80% appear once; the ten largest clones hold roughly 15%. Time point reported: pretreatment peripheral blood. The junction had 11 bases not matched to a gene; V was cut back by 4 bases and J by 7 bases. CDR3 length: 15 residues. Germline V gene lookup returns CDR1 MNHNS and CDR2 SASEGT. Whole-study findings and limits: For durable-benefit patients, tumor-associated blood clones expanded more at 3 weeks.

The source of this sequence is a man aged 55 to 70 with urothelial cancer. This specimen consisted of PBMCs, obtained around atezolizumab (anti-PD-L1) treatment. The V gene is TRBV6-1, the J gene TRBJ2-7; 9 bases match TRBD2. The DNA of the CDR3 is TGTGCCAGCAGTGGGTCAGCGGGAGGCCGGGGGGAGCAGTACTTC. Its protein product is CASSGSAGGRGEQYF.